This T cell receptor (beta chain) originates from a study of T cells expressing NK-cell markers. Study-level background: With respect to HCMV, seven of the eight sequenced donors were seropositive, and one was seronegative.

Broader study findings: The share of CD8+ T cells held by dominant NKG2C+ clonotypes was roughly 1.0-8% in several donors. The study left the HCMV specificity of expanded NKG2C+ T cell clones unresolved.

The CDR3 length is 14 residues. Notes on this clonotype: Its target is unknown.

Scientists made TCR beta cDNA using 5'RACE template switching with UMIs. TCRdb derives one entry per CDR3 protein from the 5' RACE reads, leaving out DNA. The sample totals about 540,000 distinct CDR3 sequences. V and J are TRBV12-3 or TRBV12-4 and TRBJ2-3; TCRdb reports TRBD1, a call that lacks DNA to check it against. Sequenced: blood T cells: a sorted CD56 or NKG2C T cell subset, CD4+ or CD8+ T cells, or bulk PBMC T cells (not recorded which). The sequence came from a man between 18 and 35 years old in good health. The CDR3 sequence is CATRPGEKTDTQYF.